This T cell receptor (beta chain) was captured in a study of somatic mutations in cytotoxic T cells in rheumatoid arthritis. Study-level information: The researchers flow-sorted some T-cell populations stained with V beta antibodies and got nearly 100% purity, and these included V beta1+ cells sequenced for TCRB.

TCRdb keeps only in-frame clones here, not all; method: immunoSEQ multiplex PCR. The sample holds some 30,000 clones, 85% to 90% seen once. This clone was seen only once. CDR3 size: 16 residues. Per germline, CDR1 MGHRA and CDR2 YSYEKL. Trimming cost V 6 bases and J 5 bases; bases outside gene matches: 14. Isolation of the CD4+ and CD8+ populations was accomplished via positive magnetic bead selection, with purity assessed by flow cytometry. The material sequenced was CD8+ T cells sorted from blood. The chain has TRBV4-1 and TRBJ1-2; 8 positions agree with TRBD1. This TCR was sampled from an adult with rheumatoid arthritis. The CDR3 protein is CASRPGQEGEDYGYTF. The CDR3 DNA reads as TGCGCCAGCAGACCGGGACAGGAAGGCGAAGATTATGGCTACACCTTC.